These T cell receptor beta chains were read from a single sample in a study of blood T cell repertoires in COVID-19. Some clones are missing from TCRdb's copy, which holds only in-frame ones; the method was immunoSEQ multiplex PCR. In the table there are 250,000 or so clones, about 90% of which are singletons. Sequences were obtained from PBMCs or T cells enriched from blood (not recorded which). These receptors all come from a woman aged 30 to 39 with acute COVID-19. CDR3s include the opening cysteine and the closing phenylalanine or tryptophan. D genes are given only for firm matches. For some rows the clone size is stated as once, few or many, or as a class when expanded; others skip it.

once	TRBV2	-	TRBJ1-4	TGTGCCAGCAGTGAACACGGTGCAACTAATGAAAAACTGTTTTTT	CASSEHGATNEKLFF
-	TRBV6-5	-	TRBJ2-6	TGTGCCAGCAAACCGGGATCTGGGGCCAACGTCCTGACTTTC	CASKPGSGANVLTF
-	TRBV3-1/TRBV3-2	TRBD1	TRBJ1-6	TGTGCCAGCAGCCAGGGGACAGGGGGCTATAATTCACCCCTCCACTTT	CASSQGTGGYNSPLHF
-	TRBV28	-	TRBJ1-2	TGTGCCAGCAGTTCAGGGAGGGGAGACTATGGCTACACCTTC	CASSSGRGDYGYTF
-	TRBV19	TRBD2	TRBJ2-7	TGTGCCACCTGGGGGGGGGATACGTCGGTCCACGAGCAGTACTTC	CATWGGDTSVHEQYF
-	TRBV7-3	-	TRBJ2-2	TGTGCCAGCAGCTTGGGGACTCTAATAACCGGGGAGCTGTTTTTT	CASSLGTLITGELFF
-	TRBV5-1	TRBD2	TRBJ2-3	TGCGCCAGCAGCTCGGGGAGGGGCGGCACAGATACGCAGTATTTT	CASSSGRGGTDTQYF
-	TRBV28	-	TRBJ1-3	TGTGCCAGCAGTCCTCCTACTGGAAACACCATATATTTT	CASSPPTGNTIYF
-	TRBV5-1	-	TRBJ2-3	TGCGCCAGCAGCTTCGGAGGGCACACAGATACGCAGTATTTT	CASSFGGHTDTQYF
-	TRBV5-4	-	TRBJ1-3	TGTGCCAGCAGCTTGGGGGGGGTCTCTGGAAACACCATATATTTT	CASSLGGVSGNTIYF
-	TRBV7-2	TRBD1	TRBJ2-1	TGTGCCAGCAGCTTAGCGGGCGCAGGGGGCATTAATGAGCAGTTCTTC	CASSLAGAGGINEQFF
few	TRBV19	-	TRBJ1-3	TGTGCCAGTCGGCAGTTCGAAGGGGACACCATATATTTT	CASRQFEGDTIYF
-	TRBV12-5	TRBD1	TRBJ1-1	TGTGCTAGTGGTTTGGACCCAGGGGGCGTGGGTACTGAAGCTTTCTTT	CASGLDPGGVGTEAFF
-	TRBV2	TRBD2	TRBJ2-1	TGTGCCAGCAGCGCACCTAGCGGGAGTGTCAATGAGCAGTTCTTC	CASSAPSGSVNEQFF
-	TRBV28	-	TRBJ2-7	TGTGCCAGCAGCCCCCTTGAGGAGAGGGCCCTGCAGTACTTC	CASSPLEERALQYF
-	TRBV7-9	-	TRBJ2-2	TGTGCCAGCAGCCAGGGGCAGGGTCTTCCCGGGGAGCTGTTTTTT	CASSQGQGLPGELFF
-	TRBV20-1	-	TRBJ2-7	TGCAGTGCTAGTCCCCTTGCTAGCTTCGAGCAGTACTTC	CSASPLASFEQYF
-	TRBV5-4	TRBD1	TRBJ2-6	TGTGCCAGCAGCTTAATCGGCCAGGGACAGCCGAAGGACGTCCTGACTTTC	CASSLIGQGQPKDVLTF
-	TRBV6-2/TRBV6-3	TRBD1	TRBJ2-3	TGTGCCAGCAGTCGTCAGGGGGCACTTGGGCCAAATACGCAGTATTTT	CASSRQGALGPNTQYF
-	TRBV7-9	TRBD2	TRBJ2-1	TGTGCCAGCCCCCGGGGGGAGAAATCAGATGAGCAGTTCTTC	CASPRGEKSDEQFF
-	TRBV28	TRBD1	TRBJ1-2	TGTGCCAGCAGTCCCAGGGACAGGGCTAACTATGGCTACACCTTC	CASSPRDRANYGYTF
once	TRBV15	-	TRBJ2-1	TGTGCCACCAGCAGCTTTAGCTCCTACAATGAGCAGTTCTTC	CATSSFSSYNEQFF
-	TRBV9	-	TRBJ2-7	TGTGCCAGCAGCACCAGTACAGGGTCGTTCCTATCCGAGCAGTACTTC	CASSTSTGSFLSEQYF
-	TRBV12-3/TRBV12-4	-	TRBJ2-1	TGTGCCAGCGTACAGGCCGGTGAGCAGTTCTTC	CASVQAGEQFF
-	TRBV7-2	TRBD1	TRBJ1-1	TGTGCCAGCAGCTTAGCCAGGGGGCTGAACACTGAAGCTTTCTTT	CASSLARGLNTEAFF